Listed below are T cell receptor beta chains from one sample, sequenced in a study of shared clonotypes between healthy human individuals. Libraries were prepared by immunoSEQ multiplex PCR; TCRdb keeps only in-frame clonotypes and omits some of them. The sample shows 2 million to 2.5 million clones, 95% of them seen only once. The sample comprised naive CD4+ T cells sorted from blood. The source is a man between 18 and 29 years old in good health. CDR3s include the opening cysteine and the closing phenylalanine or tryptophan. The D gene is left open where the match is weak. A row's size may be missing; if present it is once, few, many or a size class.

length | J | V | size | D | DNA | CDR3
14 | TRBJ2-3 | TRBV15 | . | . | TGTGCCACCAGCAGAGACCCTAGCACAGATACGCAGTATTTT | CATSRDPSTDTQYF
14 | TRBJ2-1 | TRBV5-6 | . | . | TGTGCCAGCAGCGTCGGGACTGTCTACAATGAGCAGTTCTTC | CASSVGTVYNEQFF
14 | TRBJ1-6 | TRBV16 | . | . | TGTGCCAGCAGCCCGAGGGGGGCAGGGTCACCCCTCCACTTT | CASSPRGAGSPLHF
13 | TRBJ2-1 | TRBV7-2 | . | . | TGTGCCAGCAGCTTAGGACTTGCTTTCGAGCAGTTCTTC | CASSLGLAFEQFF
13 | TRBJ2-3 | TRBV7-2 | . | . | TGTGCCAGCAGCTTTCAATCCACAGATACGCAGTATTTT | CASSFQSTDTQYF
12 | TRBJ1-1 | TRBV10-3 | . | . | TGTGCCATCAGTGAGGTTGGGACTGAAGCTTTCTTT | CAISEVGTEAFF
11 | TRBJ2-7 | TRBV6-5 | . | . | TGTGCCAGCAGTAATCGGGACACGGAGTACTTC | CASSNRDTEYF
14 | TRBJ1-2 | TRBV4-3 | . | TRBD1 | TGCGCCAGCAGCCAAGGCGGGACAGTCTATGGCTACACCTTC | CASSQGGTVYGYTF
15 | TRBJ2-5 | TRBV4-1 | . | TRBD2 | TGCGCCAGCAGCTCCCGTATAGCGGGACAAGAGACCCAGTACTTC | CASSSRIAGQETQYF
15 | TRBJ2-1 | TRBV7-3 | . | . | TGTGCCAGCAGCTTAATGGGGGTCAGAAGGGGAGAGCAGTTCTTC | CASSLMGVRRGEQFF
12 | TRBJ1-2 | TRBV7-9 | . | . | TGTGCCAGCAGCTTAGTAGGGGTTGGCTACACCTTC | CASSLVGVGYTF
15 | TRBJ1-5 | TRBV6-1 | . | . | TGTGCCAGCCGAAGCGGAGGGGGGAGCAATCAGCCCCAGCATTTT | CASRSGGGSNQPQHF
15 | TRBJ2-7 | TRBV6-5 | . | TRBD2 | TGTGCCAGCAGTTACCGGACTAGCGGGTCCTACGAGCAGTACTTC | CASSYRTSGSYEQYF
17 | TRBJ2-5 | TRBV4-2 | . | TRBD2 | TGTGCCAGCAGCCACGGGACTAGCGGGGGGGGTCAAGAGACCCAGTACTTC | CASSHGTSGGGQETQYF
14 | TRBJ2-7 | TRBV6-5 | . | . | TGTGCCAGCAGTCCCTCGCAGGGGATCCTTACCTTGCACTTC | CASSPSQGILTLHF
14 | TRBJ2-1 | TRBV5-6 | . | TRBD1 | TGTGCCAGCAGCCGGGACAGCTCCTACAATGAGCAGTTCTTC | CASSRDSSYNEQFF
17 | TRBJ2-2 | TRBV5-4 | . | TRBD2 | TGTGCCAGCAGCGTATCAAGCGGGGGTTCCGTCACCGGGGAGCTGTTTTTT | CASSVSSGGSVTGELFF
15 | TRBJ2-2 | TRBV7-2 | once | . | TGTGCCAGCAGCTCCGTGACTTTTAACACCGGGGAGCTGTTTTTT | CASSSVTFNTGELFF
16 | TRBJ2-3 | TRBV9 | . | TRBD2 | TGTGCCAGCAGCGTAGGAGCTAGCGGGGAAACAGATACGCAGTATTTT | CASSVGASGETDTQYF
14 | TRBJ1-6 | TRBV5-1 | . | TRBD1 | TGCGCCAGCAGCCCGGGACAGCTGAATTCACCCCTCCACTTT | CASSPGQLNSPLHF
14 | TRBJ2-7 | TRBV28 | . | . | TGTGCCAGCAGTACCCAGGGCGGCTCCTACGAGCAGTACTTC | CASSTQGGSYEQYF
11 | TRBJ1-2 | TRBV6-6 | . | . | TGTGCCAGCAGTTCAAGGAGTGGCTACACCTTC | CASSSRSGYTF
14 | TRBJ1-2 | TRBV2 | few | . | TGTGCCAGCACCGAGCTGGGCGCGGTGGGCGGCTACACCTTC | CASTELGAVGGYTF
15 | TRBJ1-2 | TRBV10-2 | once | TRBD1 | TGCGCCAGCAGATCCCGGACAGGATCTAACTATGGCTACACCTTC | CASRSRTGSNYGYTF
14 | TRBJ1-2 | TRBV5-4 | . | . | TGTGCCAGCACTAGGGAGGGGGAGGTCTATGGCTACACCTTC | CASTREGEVYGYTF
17 | TRBJ1-2 | TRBV21-1 | . | . | TGTGCCAGCAGCGTCCGGGACAGGGAAGTAGATGGCTATGGCTACACCTTC | CASSVRDREVDGYGYTF
14 | TRBJ2-7 | TRBV6-6 | . | TRBD2 | TGTGCCAGCGGCCTAGCGGGAGGGCCGCAAGAGCAGTACTTC | CASGLAGGPQEQYF
17 | TRBJ1-5 | TRBV19 | . | . | TGTGCCAGTAGAGAAACGGGAGCCTGGGGCAGCAATCAGCCCCAGCATTTT | CASRETGAWGSNQPQHF
16 | TRBJ2-7 | TRBV7-2 | . | . | TGTGCCAGCAGCTTAAATATGCTAGCTAGTGTTGGCGAGCAGTACTTC | CASSLNMLASVGEQYF
13 | TRBJ2-5 | TRBV2 | . | . | TGTGCCAGCAGGGACAGCGTGGGGAAGACCCAGTACTTC | CASRDSVGKTQYF
15 | TRBJ1-1 | TRBV6-5 | . | TRBD1 | TGTGCCAGCAGTAGGCTCAACAGGGGGAACACTGAAGCTTTCTTT | CASSRLNRGNTEAFF
15 | TRBJ2-7 | TRBV19 | . | TRBD1 | TGTGCCAGTAGCGACAGGGGGCAGAGCTCCTACGAGCAGTACTTC | CASSDRGQSSYEQYF
12 | TRBJ1-1 | TRBV30 | . | . | TGTGCCTGGAGCGGGGGGCACGCTGAAGCTTTCTTT | CAWSGGHAEAFF
13 | TRBJ1-3 | TRBV5-1 | once | . | TGCGCCAGCAGCTACTACTCTGGAAACACCATATATTTT | CASSYYSGNTIYF
13 | TRBJ1-2 | TRBV19 | . | . | TGTGCCAGTAGTATAGGACAGCTCTATGGCTACACCTTC | CASSIGQLYGYTF
15 | TRBJ1-2 | TRBV6-5 | . | . | TGTGCCAGCAGTTACATGGGAGGAGGGAACTATGGCTACACCTTC | CASSYMGGGNYGYTF
16 | TRBJ1-6 | TRBV28 | . | . | TGTGCCAGCAGTTCACCACAGGGCTTCAGGGATTCACCCCTCCACTTT | CASSSPQGFRDSPLHF
15 | TRBJ1-2 | TRBV23-1 | . | . | TGCGCCAGCAGTCATCAGGGACATGTCGACTATGGCTACACCTTC | CASSHQGHVDYGYTF
10 | TRBJ1-2 | TRBV7-3 | . | . | TGTGCCAGCAGGTCGTATGGCTACACCTTC | CASRSYGYTF
13 | TRBJ2-7 | TRBV6-5 | . | . | TGTGCCAGCAGTTACAGGGCGGGCTACGAGCAGTACTTC | CASSYRAGYEQYF
13 | TRBJ2-7 | TRBV28 | . | . | TGTTGGGACTTCGAGGGGAGAAACTACGAGCAGTACTTC | CWDFEGRNYEQYF
14 | TRBJ2-7 | TRBV5-1 | . | . | TGCGCCAGCAGCTTGGCCCCTGGTTTCTACGAGCAGTACTTC | CASSLAPGFYEQYF
15 | TRBJ1-6 | TRBV6-5 | . | . | TGTGCCAGCAGCCAATTCTTCCCTTTTAATTCACCCCTCCACTTT | CASSQFFPFNSPLHF
15 | TRBJ1-5 | TRBV5-6 | . | TRBD1 | TGTGCCAGCAGCATGGGGACAGGACTCAATCAGCCCCAGCATTTT | CASSMGTGLNQPQHF
14 | TRBJ1-2 | TRBV9 | . | . | TGTGCCAGCAGCGTCGGACACGGTGACTATGGCTACACCTTC | CASSVGHGDYGYTF
12 | TRBJ1-1 | TRBV7-2 | . | . | TGTGCCAGCAGCTTTTTGAGTACTGAAGCTTTCTTT | CASSFLSTEAFF
12 | TRBJ2-1 | TRBV6-5 | . | TRBD2 | TGTGCCAGCCGAACTAGCGTTGGTGAGCAGTTCTTC | CASRTSVGEQFF
15 | TRBJ2-1 | TRBV7-2 | . | TRBD2 | TGTGCCAGCAGCTTAGGCGGGAGGGCCTACAATGAGCAGTTCTTC | CASSLGGRAYNEQFF
14 | TRBJ1-5 | TRBV6-1 | . | . | TGTGCCAGCAGTGAATCGGCAAGAAATCAGCCCCAGCATTTT | CASSESARNQPQHF
15 | TRBJ2-3 | TRBV5-4 | . | TRBD1 | TGTGCCAGCAGCTCAAAGAACAGGGGACCAGATACGCAGTATTTT | CASSSKNRGPDTQYF